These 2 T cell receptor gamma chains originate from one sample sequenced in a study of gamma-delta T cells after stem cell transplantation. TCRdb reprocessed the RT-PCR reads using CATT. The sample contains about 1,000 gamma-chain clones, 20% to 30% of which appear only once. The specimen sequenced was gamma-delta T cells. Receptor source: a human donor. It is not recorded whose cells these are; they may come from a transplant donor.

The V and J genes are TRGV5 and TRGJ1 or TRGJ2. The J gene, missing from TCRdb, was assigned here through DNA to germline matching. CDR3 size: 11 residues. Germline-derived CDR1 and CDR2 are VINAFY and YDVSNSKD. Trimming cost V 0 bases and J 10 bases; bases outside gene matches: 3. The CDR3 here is CATWDRPKKLF. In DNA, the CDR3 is TGTGCCACCTGGGACAGGCCGAAGAAACTCTTT.

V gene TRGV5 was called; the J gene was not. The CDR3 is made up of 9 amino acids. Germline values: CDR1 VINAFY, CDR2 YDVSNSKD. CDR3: CATWDEGLF. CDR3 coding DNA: TGTGCCACCTGGGACGAGGGACTCTTT.